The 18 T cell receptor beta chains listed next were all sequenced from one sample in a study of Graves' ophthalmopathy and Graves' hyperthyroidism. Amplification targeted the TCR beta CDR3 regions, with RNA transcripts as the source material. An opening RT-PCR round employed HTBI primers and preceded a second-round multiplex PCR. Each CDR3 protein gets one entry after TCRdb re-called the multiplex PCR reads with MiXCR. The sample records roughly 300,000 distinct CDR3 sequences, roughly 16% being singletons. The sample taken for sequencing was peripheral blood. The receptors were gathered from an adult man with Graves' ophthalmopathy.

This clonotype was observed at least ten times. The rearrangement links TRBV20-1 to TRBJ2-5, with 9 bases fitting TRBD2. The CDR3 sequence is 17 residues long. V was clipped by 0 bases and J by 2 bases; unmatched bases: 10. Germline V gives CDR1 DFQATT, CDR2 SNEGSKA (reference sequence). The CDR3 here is CSARDFGLAGKQETQYF. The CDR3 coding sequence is TGCAGTGCTAGAGATTTTGGGCTAGCGGGGAAACAAGAGACCCAGTACTTC.

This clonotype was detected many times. The CDR3 sequence is CASRPTSGGFQETQYF. In nucleotides, the CDR3 is TGTGCCAGCAGACCGACTAGCGGGGGATTCCAAGAGACCCAGTACTTC. This chain joins TRBV11-2 and TRBJ2-5, with 12 bases matching TRBD2. J gave up 1 base and V 6 bases, and 6 bases lay outside the gene matches. The germline V gene has CDR1 SGHAT and CDR2 FQNNGV. This CDR3 has 16 amino acids.

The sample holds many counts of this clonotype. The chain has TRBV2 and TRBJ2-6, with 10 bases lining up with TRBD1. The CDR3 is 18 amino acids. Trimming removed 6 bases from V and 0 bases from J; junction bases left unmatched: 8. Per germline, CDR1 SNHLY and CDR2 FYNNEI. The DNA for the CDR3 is TGTGCCAGCAGAGTGTTTCGGGACAGGGGCTCTGGGGCCAACGTCCTGACTTTC. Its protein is CASRVFRDRGSGANVLTF.

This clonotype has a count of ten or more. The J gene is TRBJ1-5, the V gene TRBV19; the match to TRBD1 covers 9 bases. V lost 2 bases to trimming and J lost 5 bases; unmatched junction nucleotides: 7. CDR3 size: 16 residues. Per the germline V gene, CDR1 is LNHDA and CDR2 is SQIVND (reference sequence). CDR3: CASSIMGQGFYQPQHF. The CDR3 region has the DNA TGTGCCAGTAGTATAATGGGACAGGGATTCTATCAGCCCCAGCATTTT.

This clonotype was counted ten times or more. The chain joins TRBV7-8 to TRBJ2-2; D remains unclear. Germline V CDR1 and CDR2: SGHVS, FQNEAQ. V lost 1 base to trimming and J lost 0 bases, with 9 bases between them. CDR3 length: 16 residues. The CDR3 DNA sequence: TGTGCCAGCAGCTTAGTACCAGAATCGAACACCGGGGAGCTGTTTTTT. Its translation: CASSLVPESNTGELFF.

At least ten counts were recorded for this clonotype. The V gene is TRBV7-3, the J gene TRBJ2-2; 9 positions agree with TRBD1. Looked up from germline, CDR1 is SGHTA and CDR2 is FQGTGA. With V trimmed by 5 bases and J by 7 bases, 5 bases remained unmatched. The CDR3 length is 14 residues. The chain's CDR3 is CASSATTGGGELFF. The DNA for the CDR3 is TGTGCCAGCAGCGCAACGACAGGGGGCGGGGAGCTGTTTTTT.

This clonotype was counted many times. Here the CDR3 DNA reads TGTGCCAGCCGACAGGCCGGCTCTGGGGCCAACGTCCTGACTTTC. Residues: CASRQAGSGANVLTF. The chain is built from TRBV27 and TRBJ2-6; D possibly corresponds to TRBD1 (6 bases). CDR3 size: 15 residues. Germline CDR1 is MNHEY and CDR2 is SMNVEV (reference sequence). V lost 8 bases to trimming and J lost 0 bases, with 11 bases between them.

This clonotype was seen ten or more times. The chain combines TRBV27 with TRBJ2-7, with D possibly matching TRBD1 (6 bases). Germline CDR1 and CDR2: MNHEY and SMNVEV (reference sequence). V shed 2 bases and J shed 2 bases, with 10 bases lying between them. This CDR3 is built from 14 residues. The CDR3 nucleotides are TGTGCCAGCAGTTTAGTCGACAGGCCCTACGAGCAGTACTTC. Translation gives CASSLVDRPYEQYF.

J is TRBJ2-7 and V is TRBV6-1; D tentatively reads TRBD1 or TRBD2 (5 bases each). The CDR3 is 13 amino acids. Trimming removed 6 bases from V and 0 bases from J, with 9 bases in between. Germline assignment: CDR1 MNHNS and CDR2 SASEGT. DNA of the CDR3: TGTGCCAGCAGGGCCGGGGCCTCCTACGAGCAGTACTTC. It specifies CASRAGASYEQYF.

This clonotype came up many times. The CDR3 loop is CAWSWGDEQYF. The DNA of the CDR3 is TGTGCCTGGAGTTGGGGGGACGAGCAGTACTTC. This chain joins TRBV30 and TRBJ2-7, with TRBD2 as a possible D gene (6 bases). The V and J ends lost 2 bases and 5 bases respectively, with 7 bases between them. Germline CDR1 and CDR2: GTSNPN and SVGIG (reference sequence). CDR3 length: 11 residues.

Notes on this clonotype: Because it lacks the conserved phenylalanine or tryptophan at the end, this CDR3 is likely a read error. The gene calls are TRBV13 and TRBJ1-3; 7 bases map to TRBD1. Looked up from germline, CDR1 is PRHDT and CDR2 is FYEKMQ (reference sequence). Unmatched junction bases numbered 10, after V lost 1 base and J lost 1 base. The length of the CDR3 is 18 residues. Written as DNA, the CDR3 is TGTGCCAGCAGCTTAGAGGGGGCCTCTTACCGATCTGGAAACACCATATATTCT. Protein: CASSLEGASYRSGNTIYS.

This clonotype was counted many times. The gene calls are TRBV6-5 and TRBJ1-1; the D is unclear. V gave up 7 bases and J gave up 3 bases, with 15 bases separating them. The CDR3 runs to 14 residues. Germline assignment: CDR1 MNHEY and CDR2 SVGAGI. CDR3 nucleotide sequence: TGTGCCAGCACCACTGACGAGAGGGACACTGAAGCTTTCTTT. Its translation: CASTTDERDTEAFF.

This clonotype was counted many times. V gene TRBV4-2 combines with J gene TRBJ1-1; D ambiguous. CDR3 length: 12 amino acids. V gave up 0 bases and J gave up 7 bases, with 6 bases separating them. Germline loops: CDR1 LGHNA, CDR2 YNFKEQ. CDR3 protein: CASSQDRSEAFF. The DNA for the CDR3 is TGTGCCAGCAGCCAAGATCGTAGTGAAGCTTTCTTT.

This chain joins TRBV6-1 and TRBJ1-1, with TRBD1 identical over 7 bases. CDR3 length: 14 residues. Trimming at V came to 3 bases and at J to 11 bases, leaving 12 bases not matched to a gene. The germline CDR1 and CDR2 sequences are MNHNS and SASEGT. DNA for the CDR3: TGTGCCAGCAGTGACAGACAGGGTTACCTCGGGGCTTTCTTT. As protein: CASSDRQGYLGAFF.

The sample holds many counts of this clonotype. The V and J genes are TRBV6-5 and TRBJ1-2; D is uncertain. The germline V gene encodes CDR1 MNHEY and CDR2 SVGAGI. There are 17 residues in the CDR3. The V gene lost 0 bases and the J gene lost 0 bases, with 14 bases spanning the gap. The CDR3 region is CASSYSSGMAANYGYTF. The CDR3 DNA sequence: TGTGCCAGCAGTTACTCTTCCGGGATGGCCGCTAACTATGGCTACACCTTC.

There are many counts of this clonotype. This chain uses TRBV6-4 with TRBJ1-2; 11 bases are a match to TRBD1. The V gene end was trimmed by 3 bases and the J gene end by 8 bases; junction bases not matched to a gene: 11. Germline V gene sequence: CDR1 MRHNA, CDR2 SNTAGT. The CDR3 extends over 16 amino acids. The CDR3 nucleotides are TGTGCCAGCAGTGATGGACAGGGGGCTTCTGTCCAGGGCTACACCTTC. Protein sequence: CASSDGQGASVQGYTF.

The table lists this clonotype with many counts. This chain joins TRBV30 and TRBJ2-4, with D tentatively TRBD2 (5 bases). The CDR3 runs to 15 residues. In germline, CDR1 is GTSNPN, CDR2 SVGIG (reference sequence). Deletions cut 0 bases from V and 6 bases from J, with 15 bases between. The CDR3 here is CAWSVPMLRGNIQYF. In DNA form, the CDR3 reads TGTGCCTGGAGTGTTCCCATGTTACGGGGAAACATTCAGTACTTC.

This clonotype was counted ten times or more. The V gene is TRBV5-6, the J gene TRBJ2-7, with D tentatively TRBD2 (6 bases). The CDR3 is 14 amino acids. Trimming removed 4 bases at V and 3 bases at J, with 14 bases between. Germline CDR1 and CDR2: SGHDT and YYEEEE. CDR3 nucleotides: TGTGCCAGCAGCGGCGGGGCGGTGATCTACGAGCAGTACTTC. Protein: CASSGGAVIYEQYF.